This is a list of T cell receptor beta chains from one sample in a study of blood T cell repertoires in COVID-19. Clones were read by immunoSEQ multiplex PCR, and TCRdb kept only the in-frame ones, dropping some. The sample shows under 300,000 clones, roughly three quarters of them seen only once. The sequenced sample consisted of peripheral blood. All receptors come from a middle-aged woman with active or convalescent COVID-19. CDR3s include the opening cysteine and the closing phenylalanine or tryptophan. The D gene is left open where the match is weak. The size entry is marked missing in some rows and otherwise reads once, few, many or a size class.

clone size	V gene	J gene	D gene	CDR3 protein	CDR3 DNA
-	TRBV18	TRBJ2-3	TRBD2	CASSPISGGTDTQYF	TGTGCCAGCTCACCAATTAGCGGGGGCACAGATACGCAGTATTTT
-	TRBV18	TRBJ1-2	-	CASSPFKDPGGYTF	TGTGCCAGCTCACCATTTAAGGACCCGGGGGGCTACACCTTC
once	TRBV6-5	TRBJ1-6	-	CARREREDSPLHF	TGTGCCAGACGGGAAAGAGAGGATTCACCCCTCCACTTT
few	TRBV3-1/TRBV3-2	TRBJ1-4	-	CASSHRTLTNEKLFF	TGTGCCAGCAGCCACAGGACATTAACTAATGAAAAACTGTTTTTT
-	TRBV19	TRBJ1-5	-	CASSINPAGERPQHF	TGTGCCAGTAGTATTAATCCGGCGGGAGAGCGGCCCCAGCATTTT
once	TRBV5-4	TRBJ2-2	TRBD1	CASSRDRTGELFF	TGTGCCAGCAGCCGGGACAGGACCGGGGAGCTGTTTTTT
-	TRBV7-3	TRBJ2-3	-	CASSLIVTDTQYF	TGTGCCAGCAGCTTAATAGTCACAGATACGCAGTATTTT
-	TRBV15	TRBJ1-2	-	CATSRDLGPRGSGYTF	TGTGCCACCAGCAGAGATCTCGGCCCCCGGGGTAGTGGCTACACCTTC
-	TRBV30	TRBJ2-1	-	CAWSLRGPNEQFF	TGTGCCTGGAGTCTCCGTGGCCCCAATGAGCAGTTCTTC
few	TRBV15	TRBJ1-5	-	CATSPRANSNQPQHF	TGTGCCACCAGTCCCAGGGCAAATAGCAATCAGCCCCAGCATTTT
-	TRBV24-1	TRBJ2-2	-	CATSDRGTGELFF	TGTGCCACCAGTGATCGAGGGACAGGGGAGCTGTTTTTT
-	TRBV6-1	TRBJ1-2	-	CASSEPVGGYTF	TGTGCCAGCAGTGAGCCCGTCGGTGGCTACACCTTC
-	TRBV9	TRBJ2-3	TRBD2	CASSTEGLAGGHADTQYF	TGTGCCAGCAGCACAGAGGGACTAGCGGGGGGGCATGCAGATACGCAGTATTTT
-	TRBV6-5	TRBJ2-2	-	CASSYGPRGNTGELFF	TGTGCCAGCAGTTACGGTCCCAGGGGAAACACCGGGGAGCTGTTTTTT
-	TRBV5-6	TRBJ1-4	TRBD1	CASSDGTGDEKLFF	TGTGCCAGCAGCGACGGGACAGGGGATGAAAAACTGTTTTTT
-	TRBV12-3/TRBV12-4	TRBJ2-1	-	CASSRDYNEQFF	TGTGCCAGTTCGCGGGACTACAATGAGCAGTTCTTC
once	TRBV4-2	TRBJ1-1	-	CASSQVIPRVTEAFF	TGTGCCAGCAGCCAAGTCATCCCCCGGGTTACTGAAGCTTTCTTT
-	TRBV7-2	TRBJ1-5	-	CASSSRGGPYQPQHF	TGTGCCAGCAGCTCAAGGGGGGGGCCCTATCAGCCCCAGCATTTT
-	TRBV5-4	TRBJ2-5	TRBD2	CASSLAKGLAGAQETQYF	TGTGCCAGCAGCTTGGCCAAGGGACTAGCGGGGGCTCAAGAGACCCAGTACTTC
-	TRBV5-1	TRBJ1-5	-	CASSLGQGFNQPQHF	TGCGCCAGCAGCTTGGGGCAGGGATTCAATCAGCCCCAGCATTTT
-	TRBV12-3/TRBV12-4	TRBJ2-1	TRBD2	CASSFRGGREFF	TGTGCCAGCAGTTTCCGGGGGGGCCGAGAGTTCTTC
few	TRBV6-2/TRBV6-3	TRBJ2-7	-	CASSYSNRGGYEQYF	TGTGCCAGCAGTTACTCGAACAGGGGGGGCTACGAGCAGTACTTC
-	TRBV10-2	TRBJ2-1	-	CASSHLQLVNEQFF	TGCGCCAGCAGTCACCTTCAACTTGTCAATGAGCAGTTCTTC
-	TRBV10-2	TRBJ1-1	-	CASTWAVNTEAFF	TGCGCCAGCACATGGGCCGTGAACACTGAAGCTTTCTTT
once	TRBV2	TRBJ1-2	TRBD1	CASSISGTGGEYGYTF	TGTGCCAGCAGCATCTCCGGGACAGGGGGCGAATATGGCTACACCTTC
-	TRBV5-1	TRBJ1-2	-	CASSLQSMGAGTF	TGCGCCAGCAGCCTCCAGTCCATGGGGGCCGGCACCTTC